The 18 T cell receptor beta chains reported below all come from one sample, sequenced in a study of OX40 agonist ivuxolimab in advanced cancers. Libraries were prepared by immunoSEQ multiplex PCR; TCRdb keeps only in-frame clonotypes and omits some of them. The top ten clones hold 2.3% of a sample with about 82,000 clones, over 75% of them seen once. Sequenced here: CD4+ or CD8+ T cells sorted from blood, sampled in a trial of the OX40 agonist ivuxolimab. The receptor set was obtained from an adult with an advanced solid tumor such as melanoma, head and neck, liver or kidney cancer.

The chain links TRBV5-8 to TRBJ2-1; 9 bases align to TRBD2. Unmatched junction bases numbered 10, after V lost 4 bases and J lost 5 bases. Per germline, CDR1 SGHTS and CDR2 YDEGEE. The CDR3 has 16 residues. CDR3 sequence: CASSATGLALHNEQFF. The CDR3 bases are TGTGCCAGCAGCGCCACGGGACTAGCCCTCCACAATGAGCAGTTCTTC.

This chain joins TRBV6-6 and TRBJ2-7; D may correspond to TRBD1 or TRBD2 (5 bases each). The CDR3 is 14 residues long. Trimming took 7 bases from V and 1 from J, leaving 14 bases between them. Germline CDR1 MNHNY, CDR2 SVGAGI (reference sequence). The CDR3 region has the DNA TGTGCCAGCACCCCAGGGACGATTTCCTACGAGCAGTACTTC. Translating gives CASTPGTISYEQYF.

The chain joins TRBV7-2 to TRBJ1-3, with TRBD1 matching 8 bases. V trimming: 5 bases; J trimming: 3 bases; junction bases outside the gene matches: 18. The CDR3 contains 19 residues. The germline CDR1 and CDR2 sequences are SGHTA and FQGNSA. CDR3 sequence reads: CASSPKRGQGSPSGNTIYF. The CDR3 region has the DNA TGTGCCAGCAGCCCGAAGAGAGGACAGGGATCGCCTAGTGGAAACACCATATATTTT.

This clone was seen only a few times. V and J are TRBV11-2 and TRBJ2-1, with D hard to call. Germline V lookup: CDR1 SGHAT, CDR2 FQNNGV. V was pared by 5 bases and J by 4 bases, with 12 bases between. The CDR3 runs to 14 residues. This chain's CDR3 is CASSARTVYNEQFF. The DNA for the CDR3 is TGTGCCAGCAGCGCCCGGACGGTATACAATGAGCAGTTCTTC.

The CDR3 DNA is TGTGCCAGCAGCTTGGGTGACAGGAGCAATCAGCCCCAGCATTTT. This gives the protein CASSLGDRSNQPQHF. The gene calls are TRBV7-8 and TRBJ1-5; tentative D call: TRBD1 (6 bases). CDR1 SGHVS and CDR2 FQNEAQ come from the germline V gene. CDR3 length equals 15 residues. The V end was cut by 3 bases, the J end by 1 base, with 10 bases between.

This chain links TRBV20-1 with TRBJ1-1, with 8 nucleotides matching TRBD1. The ends lost 5 bases at V and 8 bases at J; junction bases unmatched: 4. Germline values: CDR1 DFQATT, CDR2 SNEGSKA (reference sequence). The CDR3 is 11 residues long. CDR3 region: CSAPRTGEAFF. The CDR3 coding sequence is TGCAGTGCTCCGAGGACAGGGGAAGCTTTCTTT.

This chain connects TRBV5-8 to TRBJ1-3, with unresolved D. The ends were cut back, 0 bases at V and 0 bases at J, with 10 bases in the middle. This CDR3 is 16 amino acids long. Germline CDR1 is SGHTS and CDR2 is YDEGEE. The CDR3 DNA follows: TGTGCCAGCAGCTTGGTGGCAGTCTACTCTGGAAACACCATATATTTT. Amino acids: CASSLVAVYSGNTIYF.

The rearrangement links TRBV5-1 to TRBJ2-1; a weak D match, TRBD2 (5 bases). Per germline, CDR1 SGHRS and CDR2 YFSETQ. V was trimmed by 0 bases and J by 8 bases, leaving 12 bases between them. The CDR3 has 14 residues. The CDR3 nucleotides are TGCGCCAGCAGCTTGGTTAGGGAGAGGGATGAGCAGTTCTTC. This sequence encodes CASSLVRERDEQFF.

This chain connects TRBV7-2 to TRBJ2-3; no definite D call. This CDR3 spans 12 amino acids. In germline, CDR1 is SGHTA, CDR2 FQGNSA. Trimming removed 2 bases from V and 2 bases from J, with 2 bases in between. DNA for the CDR3: TGTGCCAGCAGCTTAATCACAGATACGCAGTATTTT. Protein sequence: CASSLITDTQYF.

This clone occurred once. The CDR3 sequence is CASSQALGVEQFF. CDR3 DNA sequence: TGCGCCAGCAGCCAAGCATTGGGAGTTGAGCAGTTCTTC. V and J are TRBV4-3 and TRBJ2-1; D possibly corresponds to TRBD2 (5 bases). V was shortened by 1 base and J by 9 bases, with 10 bases between the two germline ends. This CDR3 comprises 13 residues. Germline CDR1 LGHNA, CDR2 YSLEER.

CDR3 nucleotide sequence: TGTGCCAGTAGTATTATAGGGGGCGGTCAGCCCCAGCATTTT. This encodes CASSIIGGGQPQHF. The gene calls are TRBV19 and TRBJ1-5; 7 bases are shared with TRBD1. The CDR3 extends over 14 amino acids. Looked up from germline, CDR1 is LNHDA and CDR2 is SQIVND (reference sequence). V trimming: 3 bases; J trimming: 6 bases; junction bases outside the gene matches: 5. The full variable domain, with the rest looked up from reference TRBV19 and TRBJ1-5, is DGGITQSPKYLFRKEGQNVTLSCEQNLNHDAMYWYRQDPGQGLRLIYYSQIVNDFQKGDIAEGYSVSREKKESFPLTVTSAQKNPTAFYLCASSIIGGGQPQHFGDGTRLSIL.

The V gene is TRBV2, the J gene TRBJ2-5; D may be TRBD2 (6 bases). This CDR3 region has 15 residues. Deletions cut 7 bases from V and 1 base from J, with 16 bases between. Germline V gives CDR1 SNHLY, CDR2 FYNNEI. CDR3 residues: CASTQAYGGQETQYF. Here the CDR3 DNA reads TGTGCCAGCACCCAGGCGTACGGGGGCCAAGAGACCCAGTACTTC. The full variable domain, rest sourced from reference TRBV2 and TRBJ2-5, is EPEVTQTPSHQVTQMGQEVILRCVPISNHLYFYWYRQILGQKVEFLVSFYNNEISEKSEIFDDQFSVERPDGSNFTLKIRSTKLEDSAMYFCASTQAYGGQETQYFGPGTRLLVL.

The chain combines TRBV18 with TRBJ1-3; D call uncertain. In germline, CDR1 is KGHSH, CDR2 LQKENI. V dropped 6 bases and J dropped 0 bases, with 12 bases sitting between them. The CDR3 covers 15 residues. For the CDR3, the DNA is TGTGCCAGCTCGGGCATCCCTACCTCTGGAAACACCATATATTTT. Residues: CASSGIPTSGNTIYF.

This clone was counted only a few times. This chain uses TRBV19 with TRBJ1-1; D is undetermined. This CDR3 has 14 residues. CDR1 LNHDA and CDR2 SQIVND come from the germline V gene (reference sequence). V was shortened by 3 bases and J by 4 bases, with 12 bases between the two germline ends. The CDR3 DNA reads TGTGCCAGTAGTATGCCAGCGGCCTCCACTGAAGCTTTCTTT. This codes for CASSMPAASTEAFF. Full variable domain (missing parts from reference TRBV19 and TRBJ1-1): DGGITQSPKYLFRKEGQNVTLSCEQNLNHDAMYWYRQDPGQGLRLIYYSQIVNDFQKGDIAEGYSVSREKKESFPLTVTSAQKNPTAFYLCASSMPAASTEAFFGQGTRLTVV.

The V gene is TRBV25-1, the J gene TRBJ1-6, with TRBD1 matching over 7 bases. The CDR3 contains 14 residues. The germline V gene has CDR1 MGHDK and CDR2 SYGVNS. J gave up 5 bases and V 7 bases, and 5 bases lay outside the gene matches. CDR3 DNA sequence: TGTGCCAGCACCCACGGGACAGATAATTCACCCCTCCACTTT. This gives the protein CASTHGTDNSPLHF.

The rearrangement uses TRBV27 and TRBJ2-1; 9 nucleotides agree with TRBD2. The ends lost 2 bases at V and 8 bases at J; junction bases unmatched: 10. CDR1 is MNHEY and CDR2 is SMNVEV in the germline V gene (reference sequence). The CDR3 spans 16 residues. This chain's CDR3 is CASSLTAGGPSYEQFF. The CDR3 region has the DNA TGTGCCAGCAGTTTAACGGCGGGAGGGCCAAGCTATGAGCAGTTCTTC.

V gene TRBV2 combines with J gene TRBJ2-1; no firm D call. Germline V gives CDR1 SNHLY, CDR2 FYNNEI. The CDR3 totals 15 residues. V lost 4 bases to trimming and J lost 1 base, with 11 bases between them. The CDR3 sequence is CASSGSRYSYNEQFF. The DNA of the CDR3 is TGTGCCAGCAGTGGTTCCCGTTATTCCTACAATGAGCAGTTCTTC.

The V gene is TRBV30, the J gene TRBJ2-5, with D unresolved. This CDR3 spans 14 amino acids. Trimming took 1 base from V and 4 from J, leaving 13 bases between them. Germline lookup yields CDR1 GTSNPN and CDR2 SVGIG (reference sequence). CDR3 DNA: TGTGCCTGGAGTGAAGGATCCAAAGTAGAGACCCAGTACTTC. This encodes CAWSEGSKVETQYF.